This T cell receptor (beta chain) was captured by sequencing in a study of blood T cell repertoires in COVID-19. Study overall: PBMCs, B-cell-depleted T cells, or T cells provided the cDNA or gDNA that made up the material.

Per the germline V gene, CDR1 is SGHDN and CDR2 is FVKESK. Trimming stripped 0 bases from V and 4 bases from J, with 9 bases between. The CDR3 extends over 14 amino acids. A single count supports this clone. In the authors' workflow: Using reference gene primer amplification, nucleated cell counts were estimated. TCRdb keeps only in-frame clones here, not all; method: immunoSEQ multiplex PCR. Clone size and V and J calls were adopted from that table, with D and trimming inferred from the DNA. The table lists around 170,000 clones, more than 85% of them singletons. The rearrangement uses TRBV14 and TRBJ1-2; D not resolved. Sequenced input: peripheral blood. The sequence was obtained from a woman in her thirties with active or convalescent COVID-19. This CDR3 is CASSQENGIYGYTF. In DNA form, the CDR3 reads TGTGCCAGCAGCCAAGAGAACGGGATCTATGGCTACACCTTC. Variable domain in full (rest from reference TRBV14 and TRBJ1-2): EAGVTQFPSHSVIEKGQTVTLRCDPISGHDNLYWYRRVMGKEIKFLLHFVKESKQDESGMPNNRFLAERTGGTYSTLKVQPAELEDSGVYFCASSQENGIYGYTFGSGTRLTVV.